Listed below are T cell receptor beta chains from one sample, sequenced in a study of blood T cell repertoires in COVID-19. Generated by immunoSEQ multiplex PCR, the TCRdb table keeps only in-frame clones and is missing some. The sample lists about 170,000 clones; 86% were seen once. The sequenced material came from peripheral blood. The source of these receptors is a man aged 45-65 years with active or convalescent COVID-19. Both conserved end residues are part of each CDR3.

v_gene	j_gene	CDR3aa
TRBV2	TRBJ1-5	CASSARDRSNQPQHF
TRBV19	TRBJ1-2	CVQWGDGYTF
TRBV2	TRBJ2-3	CASRPDLSPPDTQYF
TRBV6-1	TRBJ2-1	CASSEINSYNEQFF
TRBV15	TRBJ2-7	CATSRDKPSGFYEQYF
TRBV18	TRBJ1-1	CASSPLQGAQAEAFF
TRBV18	TRBJ2-1	CASSNTDEQFF
TRBV9	TRBJ1-1	CASSPTGWISEAFF
TRBV7-9	TRBJ1-4	CASRPPGGANEKLFF
TRBV5-1	TRBJ2-1	CASSLGAGANEQFF
TRBV19	TRBJ1-5	CASNIYTGRGQPQHF
TRBV5-5	TRBJ1-3	CASRLDRVRGNTIYF
TRBV28	TRBJ2-2	CASSTPYAGELFF
TRBV5-1	TRBJ2-7	CASSPLSVYEQYF
TRBV3-1/TRBV3-2	TRBJ1-1	CASSQDTYPMNTEAFF
TRBV5-4	TRBJ2-7	CASSLSNSYEQYF
TRBV27	TRBJ2-7	CASRKSGPTYEQYF
TRBV6-5	TRBJ1-2	CASSYEGVGLSTGYTF
TRBV29-1	TRBJ2-1	CSARRGNEQFF